This T cell receptor beta chain was recorded in a study of cytomegalovirus exposure and HLA in healthy donors. Study-wide results and limits: There were some public TCRs occurring in many donors, but most TCR sequences were rare.

The primer mix had 60 Vbeta and 13 Jbeta primers. Produced via immunoSEQ multiplex PCR; TCRdb's table is partial and in-frame only. Among 130,000 to 150,000 clones listed, roughly 85% were seen once. This clone was recorded a few times. Its antigen is as yet unknown. Germline values: CDR1 MNHNY, CDR2 SVGAGI (reference sequence). The length of the CDR3 is 14 residues. V gave up 5 bases and J gave up 1 base; unmatched junction bases: 2. This chain joins TRBV6-6 and TRBJ2-7; TRBD1 matches at 10 bases. Material: PBMCs. The sequence came from a male donor in good health and CMV-seronegative. As DNA, the CDR3 is TGTGCCAGCAGTGGACAGGGGGGATCCTACGAGCAGTACTTC. It encodes CASSGQGGSYEQYF.